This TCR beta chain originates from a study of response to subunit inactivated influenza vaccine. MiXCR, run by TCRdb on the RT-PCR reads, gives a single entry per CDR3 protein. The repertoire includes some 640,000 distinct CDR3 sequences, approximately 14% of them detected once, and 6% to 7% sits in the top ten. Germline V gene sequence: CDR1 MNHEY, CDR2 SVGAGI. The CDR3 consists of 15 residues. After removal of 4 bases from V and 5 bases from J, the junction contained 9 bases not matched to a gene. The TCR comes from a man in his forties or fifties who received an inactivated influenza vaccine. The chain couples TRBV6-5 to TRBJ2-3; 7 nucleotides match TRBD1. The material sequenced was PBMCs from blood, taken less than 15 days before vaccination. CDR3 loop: CASSSQGGRGDTQYF. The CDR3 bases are TGTGCCAGCAGTTCGCAAGGGGGCAGGGGAGATACGCAGTATTTT.